This T cell receptor beta chain originates from a study of T cell changes during pregnancy in multiple sclerosis. The data were produced by immunoSEQ multiplex PCR, yet TCRdb's version contains in-frame clones alone and is incomplete. The sample lists around 97,000 clones, about 91% seen once, with about 0.93% in the top ten. The TCR originated in a female donor with multiple sclerosis, enrolled in a pregnancy study. Sequenced here: peripheral blood, sampled after pregnancy.

In nucleotides, the CDR3 is TGTGCCAGCAGCTTGTGGCTAGCAAAGGGAAATGAGCAGTTCTTC. Translating gives CASSLWLAKGNEQFF. This sequence joins TRBV7-8 and TRBJ2-1, with D tentatively TRBD2 (5 bases). The CDR3 spans 15 residues. Looked up from germline, CDR1 is SGHVS and CDR2 is FQNEAQ. The germline V and J ends were trimmed by 3 bases and 7 bases, with 16 bases remaining between them.